The source of this TCR beta chain is a study of sequential checkpoint blockade in melanoma. The sample's treatment: randomized to nivolumab then ipilimumab (arm A) or the reverse (arm B). Repertoires were generated with immunoSEQ multiplex PCR, while TCRdb's copy carries only in-frame clones and drops some. This sample has 5,100 or so clones, with more than 75% found just once. CDR1 and CDR2 (germline): MDHEN, SYDVKM. The CDR3 is made up of 20 amino acids. V was cut by 2 bases and J by 0 bases, with 25 bases left in between. This TCR came from a human donor with melanoma. Source: CD8+ T cells sorted from blood (inferred from file names), taken from a patient given nivolumab and ipilimumab in sequence. J is TRBJ2-5 and V is TRBV28; the D gene is possibly TRBD2 (6 bases). The CDR3 protein is CASSLSFGLEGNNDQETQYF. In DNA form, the CDR3 reads TGTGCCAGCAGTTTAAGTTTCGGTTTGGAGGGGAACAATGACCAAGAGACCCAGTACTTC.